These T cell receptor beta chains were read from a single sample in a study of CD8 T cells in Susac syndrome. Via MiXCR, TCRdb re-called the immunoSEQ multiplex PCR reads, giving one row per CDR3 protein. This repertoire shows about 290,000 distinct CDR3 sequences, 65% to 90% found once; its top ten account for approximately 0.2%. Sequencing was carried out using CD8+ T cells from PBMCs. The receptors were gathered from a human donor with multiple sclerosis. Each CDR3 is given with its conserved first and last residue. A D gene is named only where the DNA matches it firmly. Clone size is given for some rows only: seen once, a few or many times, or a class if the clone is expanded.

CDR3 protein: CASSRGRTGTDEQFF
CDR3 DNA: TGTGCCAGCAGCCGAGGCAGGACAGGGACCGATGAGCAGTTCTTC
clone size: .
D gene: TRBD1
V gene: TRBV5-4
J gene: TRBJ2-1

CDR3 protein: CASSLPEGEVKQYF
CDR3 DNA: TGTGCCAGCAGCTTACCTGAGGGAGAGGTGAAGCAGTACTTC
clone size: .
D gene: .
V gene: TRBV7-9
J gene: TRBJ2-7

CDR3 protein: CASSPTTSGGGEQYF
CDR3 DNA: TGTGCCAGCAGCCCAACGACTAGCGGGGGAGGCGAGCAGTACTTC
clone size: .
D gene: TRBD2
V gene: TRBV7-2
J gene: TRBJ2-7

CDR3 protein: CASSSPGDERGGELFF
CDR3 DNA: TGTGCCAGCAGTTCACCGGGGGATGAGAGAGGCGGGGAGCTGTTTTTT
clone size: .
D gene: .
V gene: TRBV27
J gene: TRBJ2-2

CDR3 protein: CASSIIAGNEQFF
CDR3 DNA: TGTGCCAGTAGTATAATTGCGGGAAACGAGCAGTTCTTC
clone size: .
D gene: .
V gene: TRBV19
J gene: TRBJ2-1

CDR3 protein: CASRQSPGEQYF
CDR3 DNA: TGTGCCAGCAGACAGAGTCCTGGAGAGCAGTACTTC
clone size: .
D gene: .
V gene: TRBV7-9
J gene: TRBJ2-7

CDR3 protein: CASSQEEAGGPYEQFF
CDR3 DNA: TGTGCCAGCAGCCAAGAAGAAGCGGGAGGGCCCTATGAGCAGTTCTTC
clone size: .
D gene: TRBD2
V gene: TRBV3-1
J gene: TRBJ2-1

CDR3 protein: CAISETGPYEQYF
CDR3 DNA: TGTGCCATCAGTGAGACAGGGCCCTACGAGCAGTACTTC
clone size: .
D gene: .
V gene: TRBV10-3
J gene: TRBJ2-7

CDR3 protein: CASGTGVTDTQYF
CDR3 DNA: TGTGCCAGCGGGACAGGGGTGACAGATACGCAGTATTTT
clone size: .
D gene: TRBD1
V gene: TRBV7-9
J gene: TRBJ2-3

CDR3 protein: CASSYSWLRQGREQFF
CDR3 DNA: TGTGCCAGCAGTTACTCGTGGCTGCGACAGGGCCGTGAGCAGTTCTTC
clone size: once
D gene: TRBD1
V gene: TRBV6-2/TRBV6-3
J gene: TRBJ2-1

CDR3 protein: CSANSERAVEQYF
CDR3 DNA: TGCAGTGCAAATAGCGAGAGGGCCGTCGAGCAGTACTTC
clone size: .
D gene: .
V gene: TRBV20-1
J gene: TRBJ2-7

CDR3 protein: CASTLRGEAEAFF
CDR3 DNA: TGTGCCAGCACCCTTCGGGGGGAAGCTGAAGCTTTCTTT
clone size: .
D gene: .
V gene: TRBV2
J gene: TRBJ1-1

CDR3 protein: CASSYDAHLTDTQYF
CDR3 DNA: TGTGCCAGCAGTTACGATGCGCACCTCACAGATACGCAGTATTTT
clone size: .
D gene: .
V gene: TRBV6-5
J gene: TRBJ2-3

CDR3 protein: CASSLDATYEQYF
CDR3 DNA: TGTGCCAGCAGTTTGGACGCTACCTACGAGCAGTACTTC
clone size: .
D gene: .
V gene: TRBV27
J gene: TRBJ2-7

CDR3 protein: CLGQGNVPNYGYTF
CDR3 DNA: TGTCTCGGACAGGGGAACGTACCCAACTATGGCTACACCTTC
clone size: .
D gene: TRBD1
V gene: TRBV28
J gene: TRBJ1-2

CDR3 protein: CASSFPPYEQYF
CDR3 DNA: TGTGCCAGCAGCTTTCCCCCATACGAGCAGTACTTC
clone size: few
D gene: .
V gene: TRBV7-9
J gene: TRBJ2-7

CDR3 protein: CASTPGSGAYNEQFF
CDR3 DNA: TGTGCCAGCACCCCCGGGTCGGGGGCCTACAATGAGCAGTTCTTC
clone size: .
D gene: .
V gene: TRBV6-6
J gene: TRBJ2-1

CDR3 protein: CASSLGLAGAVRYNEQFF
CDR3 DNA: TGTGCCAGCAGTTTAGGCCTAGCGGGAGCGGTTCGGTACAATGAGCAGTTCTTC
clone size: .
D gene: TRBD2
V gene: TRBV27
J gene: TRBJ2-1

CDR3 protein: CSAREGGTVYNSNQPQHF
CDR3 DNA: TGCAGTGCTAGAGAGGGTGGGACAGTTTATAATAGCAATCAGCCCCAGCATTTT
clone size: .
D gene: TRBD1
V gene: TRBV20-1
J gene: TRBJ1-5

CDR3 protein: CSVVLAGEIGYNEQFF
CDR3 DNA: TGCAGCGTTGTCCTAGCGGGTGAAATAGGATACAATGAGCAGTTCTTC
clone size: .
D gene: TRBD2
V gene: TRBV29-1
J gene: TRBJ2-1

CDR3 protein: CASSQLREVGRPQFF
CDR3 DNA: TGCGCCAGCAGCCAATTGCGGGAGGTAGGGCGGCCGCAGTTCTTC
clone size: once
D gene: TRBD2
V gene: TRBV4-3
J gene: TRBJ2-1

CDR3 protein: CASSYWGQGITYEQYF
CDR3 DNA: TGTGCCAGCAGTTACTGGGGACAGGGGATAACCTACGAGCAGTACTTC
clone size: few
D gene: TRBD1
V gene: TRBV6-5
J gene: TRBJ2-7

CDR3 protein: CASSDDTGELFF
CDR3 DNA: TGCGCCAGCAGTGACGATACCGGGGAGCTGTTTTTT
clone size: .
D gene: .
V gene: TRBV10-1
J gene: TRBJ2-2

CDR3 protein: CASSFYLQGGNTEAFF
CDR3 DNA: TGTGCCAGCAGCTTTTACCTACAGGGGGGGAACACTGAAGCTTTCTTT
clone size: .
D gene: TRBD1
V gene: TRBV7-9
J gene: TRBJ1-1

CDR3 protein: CASSFFRLAGVKIYNEQFF
CDR3 DNA: TGTGCCAGCAGTTTTTTCAGGCTAGCGGGAGTTAAAATTTACAATGAGCAGTTCTTC
clone size: .
D gene: TRBD2
V gene: TRBV12-3/TRBV12-4
J gene: TRBJ2-1

CDR3 protein: CASTYLPGGETQYF
CDR3 DNA: TGTGCCAGCACCTACCTCCCCGGGGGAGAGACCCAGTACTTC
clone size: .
D gene: .
V gene: TRBV6-2/TRBV6-3
J gene: TRBJ2-5

CDR3 protein: CSADWEREAFF
CDR3 DNA: TGCAGTGCTGACTGGGAAAGGGAAGCTTTCTTT
clone size: .
D gene: .
V gene: TRBV20-1
J gene: TRBJ1-1

CDR3 protein: CASRLQGWQPQHF
CDR3 DNA: TGTGCCAGCAGACTCCAGGGATGGCAGCCCCAGCATTTT
clone size: .
D gene: .
V gene: TRBV6-2/TRBV6-3
J gene: TRBJ1-5

CDR3 protein: CASRTGAGRYEQYF
CDR3 DNA: TGTGCCAGTCGTACTGGGGCCGGCAGGTACGAGCAGTACTTC
clone size: once
D gene: .
V gene: TRBV28
J gene: TRBJ2-7

CDR3 protein: CASSSLGNEQYF
CDR3 DNA: TGTGCCAGCAGTTCTCTAGGTAACGAGCAGTACTTC
clone size: once
D gene: .
V gene: TRBV27
J gene: TRBJ2-7

CDR3 protein: CSARDSIPGTAYNEQFF
CDR3 DNA: TGCAGTGCTAGAGACTCTATCCCCGGGACAGCCTACAATGAGCAGTTCTTC
clone size: .
D gene: TRBD1
V gene: TRBV20-1
J gene: TRBJ2-1

CDR3 protein: CATFDAGKPEAFF
CDR3 DNA: TGTGCCACCTTCGACGCGGGTAAGCCTGAAGCTTTCTTT
clone size: .
D gene: .
V gene: TRBV10-3
J gene: TRBJ1-1

CDR3 protein: CASSDRQVNTEAFF
CDR3 DNA: TGTGCCAGCAGTGACAGACAGGTTAACACTGAAGCTTTCTTT
clone size: .
D gene: .
V gene: TRBV6-1
J gene: TRBJ1-1

CDR3 protein: CASSDRGLPTGNTIYF
CDR3 DNA: TGTGCCAGCAGCGACCGTGGACTACCTACTGGAAACACCATATATTTT
clone size: .
D gene: .
V gene: TRBV7-9
J gene: TRBJ1-3

CDR3 protein: CASSSSPRDSYGYTF
CDR3 DNA: TGTGCCAGCAGTTCAAGTCCCCGGGACAGCTATGGCTACACCTTC
clone size: .
D gene: TRBD1
V gene: TRBV6-1
J gene: TRBJ1-2

CDR3 protein: CASSYSPGTGDGYTF
CDR3 DNA: TGTGCCAGCAGTTACTCGCCGGGGACGGGGGATGGCTACACCTTC
clone size: .
D gene: .
V gene: TRBV6-5
J gene: TRBJ1-2

CDR3 protein: CASSLGAGGEDEQFF
CDR3 DNA: TGTGCCAGCAGTTTAGGAGCGGGAGGGGAGGATGAGCAGTTCTTC
clone size: .
D gene: TRBD2
V gene: TRBV28
J gene: TRBJ2-1

CDR3 protein: CASSASGASTDTQYF
CDR3 DNA: TGTGCCAGCAGCGCTAGCGGGGCTAGCACAGATACGCAGTATTTT
clone size: .
D gene: TRBD2
V gene: TRBV7-6
J gene: TRBJ2-3

CDR3 protein: CASRGTGGRGDTQYF
CDR3 DNA: TGTGCCAGCCGAGGTACGGGAGGGCGTGGAGATACGCAGTATTTT
clone size: .
D gene: TRBD2
V gene: TRBV28
J gene: TRBJ2-3

CDR3 protein: CASSLMDRGLDEQFF
CDR3 DNA: TGTGCCAGCAGTTTGATGGACAGGGGGCTCGATGAGCAGTTCTTC
clone size: .
D gene: TRBD1
V gene: TRBV28
J gene: TRBJ2-1

CDR3 protein: CTISGQGSFYEQYF
CDR3 DNA: TGTACCATCAGTGGGCAGGGCTCCTTCTACGAGCAGTACTTC
clone size: .
D gene: .
V gene: TRBV10-3
J gene: TRBJ2-7

CDR3 protein: CASSPGSSGANVLTF
CDR3 DNA: TGTGCCAGTAGCCCCGGTTCCTCTGGGGCCAACGTCCTGACTTTC
clone size: .
D gene: .
V gene: TRBV19
J gene: TRBJ2-6

CDR3 protein: CASSYYGSSGTGELFF
CDR3 DNA: TGTGCCAGCAGTTACTACGGGTCCTCGGGCACCGGGGAGCTGTTTTTT
clone size: .
D gene: .
V gene: TRBV6-2/TRBV6-3
J gene: TRBJ2-2

CDR3 protein: CASSLRQGRPLNTEAFF
CDR3 DNA: TGTGCCAGCAGTTTAAGACAGGGGAGGCCCTTGAACACTGAAGCTTTCTTT
clone size: .
D gene: TRBD1
V gene: TRBV28
J gene: TRBJ1-1

CDR3 protein: CASSIPGGELFF
CDR3 DNA: TGTGCCAGCAGCATCCCTGGTGGGGAGCTGTTTTTT
clone size: .
D gene: .
V gene: TRBV28
J gene: TRBJ2-2

CDR3 protein: CASSTGTGGRGYTF
CDR3 DNA: TGTGCCAGCAGTACCGGGACAGGGGGCCGGGGCTACACCTTC
clone size: .
D gene: TRBD1
V gene: TRBV6-5
J gene: TRBJ1-2